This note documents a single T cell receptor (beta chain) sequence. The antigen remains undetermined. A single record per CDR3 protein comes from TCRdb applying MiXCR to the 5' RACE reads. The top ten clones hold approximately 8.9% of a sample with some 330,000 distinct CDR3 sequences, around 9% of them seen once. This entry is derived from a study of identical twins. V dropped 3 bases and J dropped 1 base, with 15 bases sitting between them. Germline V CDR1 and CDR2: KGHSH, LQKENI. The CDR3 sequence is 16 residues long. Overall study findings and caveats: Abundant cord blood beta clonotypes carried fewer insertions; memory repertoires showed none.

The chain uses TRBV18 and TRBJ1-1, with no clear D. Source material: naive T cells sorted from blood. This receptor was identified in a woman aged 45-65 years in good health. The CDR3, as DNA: TGTGCCAGCTCACCCACTGAGTTAGGCACGAACACTGAAGCTTTCTTT. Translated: CASSPTELGTNTEAFF.